The 10 T cell receptor delta chains below come from one sample, sequenced in a study of gamma delta lymphoproliferative disorders and STAT genes. Sequencing used genomic DNA taken from PBMCs of patients and controls. TCRdb fed the multiplex PCR reads into CATT to redo clone calling. Here the sample spans 950 to 1,300 delta-chain clones, under 2.5% being singletons. The specimen was blood. The receptor source for this set is a human donor in good health.

Turning to this clone: TCRdb records a much larger clone's protein for this DNA, with a difference at residue 12 that likely arises from a read error; the protein given is the translation of the DNA. For the CDR3, the DNA is TGTGCCGTGAGGCCTTCCCGTGACGGCTGGGGGAAACTAGCCGATAAACTCATCTTT. Residues: CAVRPSRDGWGKLADKLIF. The V and J genes are TRDV3 and TRDJ1; 8 bases align to TRDD3. Germline assignment: CDR1 TVYSNPD and CDR2 GDNSRS (reference sequence). The CDR3 is 19 amino acids. The V and J ends lost 5 bases and 3 bases, in that order; junction bases with no gene match: 26.

With respect to this clone: A far larger clone is a single base away, which makes a read error likely. Other DNA sequences in the sample encode the same CDR3. The rearrangement links TRDV3 to TRDJ3, with D perhaps given as TRDD2 or TRDD3 (9 bases each). Germline CDR1 TVYSNPD, CDR2 GDNSRS (reference sequence). The length of the CDR3 is 22 residues. This CDR3 reads CALGPFLRKRIWGIWDTRQMFF. For the CDR3, the DNA is TGTGCCTTGGGCCCCTTCCTACGTAAGCGTATCTGGGGGATCTGGGACACCCGGCAGATGTTTTTC. The entire variable domain, with the rest obtained from reference TRDV3 and TRDJ3, is as follows: CDKVTQSSPDQTVASGSEVVLLCTYDTVYSNPDLFWYRIRPDYSFQFVFYGDNSRSEGADFTQGRFSVKHILTQKAFHLVISPVRTEDSATYYCALGPFLRKRIWGIWDTRQMFFGTGIKLFVEP.

This sequence joins TRDV2 and TRDJ1; 8 positions agree with TRDD3. Germline values: CDR1 GEAIGNYY, CDR2 EKD. The CDR3 spans 17 residues. The ends lost 2 bases at V and 0 bases at J; junction bases unmatched: 10. CDR3 region: CACDNEAWGNHTDKLIF. As DNA, the CDR3 is TGTGCCTGTGACAACGAAGCCTGGGGGAACCACACCGATAAACTCATCTTT.

This clone was seen a handful of times. A read error is likely here: a far larger clone is one base away. The limits of the CDR3 on the DNA are not certain, so only TCRdb's listed CDR3 is given. Distinct nucleotide sequences in the sample also encode this CDR3. J is TRDJ3 and V is TRAV29/DV5; the table assigns TRDD3, which was not confirmed against the DNA. The CDR3 length equals 20 residues, ends included. Germline values: CDR1 NSMFDY, CDR2 ISSIKDK. CDR3 region: CSVLLCSTLDTPWDTRQMFF.

Turning to this clone: The protein TCRdb lists belongs to a much larger clone and differs from this DNA's translation at residue 14, which points to a read error; the protein shown is made from the DNA. The V and J genes are TRDV2 and TRDJ1; 11 positions match TRDD3. From germline, CDR1 is GEAIGNYY and CDR2 EKD. The CDR3 is 16 amino acids. CDR3 DNA: TGTGCCTGTGACACCGTGGGGGATACGAGGACCGATAAATTCATCTTT. Translation gives CACDTVGDTRTDKFIF.

In its sample, this clone was seen a few times. TCRdb records a much larger clone's protein for this DNA, with a difference at residue 11 that likely arises from a read error; the protein given is the translation of the DNA. The J gene is TRDJ1, the V gene TRDV2; 11 bases are a match to TRDD3. Germline CDR1 and CDR2: GEAIGNYY and EKD. After removal of 0 bases from V and 3 bases from J, the junction contained 5 bases not matched to a gene. The CDR3 loop spans 16 amino acids. DNA for the CDR3: TGTGCCTGTGACACCGTGGGGGATACGAGGCCCGATAAACTCATCTTT. It translates to CACDTVGDTRPDKLIF.

A note on this clone: A read error is likely here: a far larger clone is one base away. Other DNA sequences in this sample translate to the same CDR3. The gene calls are TRDV1 and TRDJ1, with D perhaps matching TRDD2 or TRDD3 (5 bases each). The CDR3 totals 17 residues. Per the germline V gene, CDR1 is TSWWSYY and CDR2 is QGS. Here the CDR3 reads CAPPGAYGWGSVDKLIF. The CDR3, as DNA: TGTGCCCCCCCGGGCGCCTACGGGTGGGGAAGCGTCGATAAACTCATCTTC.

Points on this clone: For this DNA, TCRdb reports the protein of a much larger clone, which diverges at residue 13, most likely from a read error; the protein presented here is translated directly from the DNA. The chain employs TRDV1 and TRDJ1, with D possibly being TRDD3 (8 bases). Trimming pared 1 base from V and 0 bases from J, leaving 42 bases between. CDR1 and CDR2 (germline): TSWWSYY, QGS. This CDR3 is built from 26 residues. The CDR3 DNA sequence: TGTGCTCTTGGGGAACCTCCTTTCCTACAGCTTCCTCTCTGGGGATACTGGACAAAGTACACCGATAAACTCATCTTT. Its protein product is CALGEPPFLQLPLWGYWTKYTDKLIF.

As concerns this clone: A read error is likely here: a far larger clone is one base away. The DNA is left out, because the CDR3 cannot be placed on it with certainty; the CDR3 is given as TCRdb lists it. The gene calls are TRAV29/DV5 and TRDJ3; the D call of TRDD3 is as the table states it, not checked on the DNA. The CDR3 comprises 20 residues, both ends counted. Germline-derived CDR1 and CDR2 are NSMFDY and ISSIKDK. CDR3 amino acids: CSVLLCSTLDTPWDTRQMFF.

Only a few counts were recorded for this clone. The amino acid sequence in TCRdb belongs to a much larger clone and departs from this DNA's translation at residue 4, likely a sequencing read error; the sequence shown is translated from the DNA. The chain joins TRDV1 to TRDJ1, with D unclear. The CDR3 is 21 residues long. Germline lookup yields CDR1 TSWWSYY and CDR2 QGS. CDR3 loop: CALREGPLYRPVHPKFDKLIF. The CDR3 DNA follows: TGTGCTCTTAGGGAAGGTCCCCTTTATCGACCCGTACACCCGAAGTTCGATAAACTCATCTTT.